The 3 T cell receptor beta chains reported below all come from one sample, sequenced in a study of T-cell reconstitution after alpha-beta-depleted transplantation in children. Construction of the TCRbeta library involved unique molecular identifiers. TCRdb used MiXCR to reprocess the PCR reads, holding one entry per CDR3 protein. There are a few hundred thousand distinct CDR3 sequences in the sample; roughly a quarter occur only once, and around a third lies in the top ten. The specimen was PBMCs, collected before TCRalphabeta/CD19-depleted stem cell transplant. Receptors were obtained from a boy younger than two with Wiskott-Aldrich syndrome, due to receive a stem cell transplant.

This clonotype was seen more than once but under ten times. The chain uses TRBV7-2 and TRBJ1-1, with 8 bases fitting TRBD1. Germline CDR1 and CDR2: SGHTA and FQGNSA. The CDR3 is 13 amino acids. The V and J ends lost 1 base and 11 bases, in that order; junction bases with no gene match: 6. CDR3 nucleotides: TGTGCCAGCAGCTTAGGGACAACAGGGGGGGCTTTCTTT. Translation: CASSLGTTGGAFF.

The chain employs TRBV5-1 and TRBJ2-5; the D gene could be TRBD1 or TRBD2 (5 bases each). The V end was cut by 0 bases, the J end by 0 bases, with 15 bases between. The CDR3 totals 17 residues. Germline CDR1 SGHRS, CDR2 YFSETQ. DNA for the CDR3: TGCGCCAGCAGCTTGGGGGTTCGGGACGCTAACCAAGAGACCCAGTACTTC. This translates into CASSLGVRDANQETQYF.

The V and J genes are TRBV11-2 and TRBJ1-1; the match to TRBD1 covers 8 bases. The germline V gene has CDR1 SGHAT and CDR2 FQNNGV. V was clipped by 4 bases and J by 7 bases; unmatched bases: 11. The CDR3 totals 15 residues. The CDR3 region is CASSSSPGQVNEAFF. CDR3 nucleotides: TGTGCCAGCAGCTCCTCCCCGGGACAGGTCAATGAAGCTTTCTTT.